These 9 T cell receptor beta chains were all obtained from the same sample, sequenced in a study of beta chain features in type 1 diabetes. Study-wide points: Type 1 diabetes patients showed a moderate but significant shortening of TCRB CDR3s in all four CD4+ subsets.

TCRB transcripts that were expressed got sequenced, as all of the isolated RNA had been reverse transcribed. Produced via immunoSEQ multiplex PCR; TCRdb's table is partial and in-frame only. The sample shows 630,000 or so clones, 11% to 15% of them seen only once. These receptors' targets are unknown. Sequencing was performed on naive CD4+ T cells from blood. The receptors shown here come from a young man with type 1 diabetes.

This clone was detected a few times. The same CDR3 also results from other DNA sequences found in this sample. The genes are TRBV7-9 and TRBJ2-7; 8 nucleotides match TRBD2. The CDR3 is made up of 14 amino acids. Germline CDR1 and CDR2: SEHNR and FQNEAQ (reference sequence). V trimming: 2 bases; J trimming: 1 base; junction bases outside the gene matches: 1. CDR3 DNA sequence: TGTGCCAGCAGCTTAACTAGCGGTTCCTACGAGCAGTACTTC. This encodes CASSLTSGSYEQYF.

The chain links TRBV5-1 to TRBJ2-1, with D possibly TRBD2 on 6 matching bases. Germline assignment: CDR1 SGHRS and CDR2 YFSETQ. V was pared by 1 base and J by 7 bases, with 18 bases between. This CDR3 spans 16 amino acids. CDR3 residues: CASSLTPRDLPNEQFF. In nucleotides, the CDR3 is TGCGCCAGCAGCTTGACTCCCCGGGACTTGCCTAATGAGCAGTTCTTC.

The chain employs TRBV7-2 and TRBJ2-4; D is ambiguous. CDR1 is SGHTA and CDR2 is FQGNSA in the germline V gene. The V end was cut by 2 bases, the J end by 5 bases, with 7 bases between. The CDR3 loop spans 13 amino acids. The CDR3 here is CASSLSSQNIQYF. In DNA, the CDR3 is TGTGCCAGCAGCTTAAGCAGTCAAAACATTCAGTACTTC.

This clone was found a few times. J is TRBJ2-7 and V is TRBV29-1; possible D gene TRBD1, 6 bases. V was clipped by 6 bases and J by 4 bases, with 16 bases between them. The germline V gene has CDR1 SQVTM and CDR2 ANQGSEA. This CDR3 spans 13 amino acids. The CDR3 loop is CSVSGTTEYEQYF. CDR3 DNA: TGCAGCGTCTCCGGGACAACCGAATACGAGCAGTACTTC.

The chain employs TRBV28 and TRBJ2-3; 11 bases align to TRBD1. The CDR3 length is 13 residues. V was pared by 6 bases and J by 7 bases, with 3 bases of the junction left unmatched. Looked up from germline, CDR1 is MDHEN and CDR2 is SYDVKM. This CDR3 reads CASRGQGANTQYF. The CDR3, as DNA: TGTGCCAGCAGAGGACAGGGGGCAAATACGCAGTATTTT.

A few counts support this clone. The CDR3 sequence: CASSQGGTGDVSGYTF. The CDR3 nucleotides read TGTGCCAGCAGCCAAGGCGGGACAGGGGATGTGAGTGGCTACACCTTC. V usage is TRBV4-2 and J usage is TRBJ1-2; TRBD1 matches at 10 bases. CDR1 is LGHNA, CDR2 YNFKEQ, per germline. Trimming removed 1 base from V and 7 bases from J; junction bases left unmatched: 9. The CDR3 runs to 16 residues.

The rearrangement uses TRBV9 and TRBJ2-1; 8 bases match TRBD1. In germline, CDR1 is SGDLS, CDR2 YYNGEE. V shed 4 bases, J shed 9 bases, and the junction held 6 bases outside the gene matches. The CDR3 loop spans 13 amino acids. In nucleotides, the CDR3 is TGTGCCAGCAGCTTTCAGGGGGCGGGTGAGCAGTTCTTC. The encoded protein is CASSFQGAGEQFF.

The genes are TRBV7-9 and TRBJ1-5; 8 bases are a match to TRBD1. V lost 1 base to trimming and J lost 5 bases; unmatched junction nucleotides: 4. Per germline, CDR1 SEHNR and CDR2 FQNEAQ (reference sequence). This CDR3 is built from 15 residues. CDR3 sequence: CASSLGSGGDQPQHF. Written as DNA, the CDR3 is TGTGCCAGCAGCTTAGGTTCAGGGGGCGATCAGCCCCAGCATTTT. Full variable domain (remainder filled in from reference TRBV7-9 and TRBJ1-5): DTGVSQNPRHKITKRGQNVTFRCDPISEHNRLYWYRQTLGQGPEFLTYFQNEAQLEKSRLLSDRFSAERPKGSFSTLEIQRTEQGDSAMYLCASSLGSGGDQPQHFGDGTRLSIL.

CDR3 DNA: TGTGCCAGCAGTTTATCGGACAGGGCTAACTATGGCTACACCTTC. Protein sequence: CASSLSDRANYGYTF. The chain uses TRBV28 and TRBJ1-2; 8 bases match TRBD1. J was trimmed by 0 bases and V by 1 base; bases with no gene match: 1. The length of the CDR3 is 15 residues. The germline V gene has CDR1 MDHEN and CDR2 SYDVKM.